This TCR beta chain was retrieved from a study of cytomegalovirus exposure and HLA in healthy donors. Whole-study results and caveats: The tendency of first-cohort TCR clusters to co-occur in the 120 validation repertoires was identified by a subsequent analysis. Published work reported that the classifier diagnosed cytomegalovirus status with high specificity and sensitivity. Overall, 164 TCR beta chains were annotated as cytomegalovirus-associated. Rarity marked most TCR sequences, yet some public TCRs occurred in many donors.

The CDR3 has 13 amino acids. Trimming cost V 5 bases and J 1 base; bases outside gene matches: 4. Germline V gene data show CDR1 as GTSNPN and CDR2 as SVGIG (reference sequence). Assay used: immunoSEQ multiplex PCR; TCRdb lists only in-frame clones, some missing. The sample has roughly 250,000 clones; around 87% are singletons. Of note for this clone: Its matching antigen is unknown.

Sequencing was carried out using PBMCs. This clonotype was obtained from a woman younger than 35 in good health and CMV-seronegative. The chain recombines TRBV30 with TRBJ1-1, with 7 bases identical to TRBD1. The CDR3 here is CAWAGQQNTEAFF. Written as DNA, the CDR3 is TGTGCCTGGGCGGGACAGCAGAACACTGAAGCTTTCTTT.